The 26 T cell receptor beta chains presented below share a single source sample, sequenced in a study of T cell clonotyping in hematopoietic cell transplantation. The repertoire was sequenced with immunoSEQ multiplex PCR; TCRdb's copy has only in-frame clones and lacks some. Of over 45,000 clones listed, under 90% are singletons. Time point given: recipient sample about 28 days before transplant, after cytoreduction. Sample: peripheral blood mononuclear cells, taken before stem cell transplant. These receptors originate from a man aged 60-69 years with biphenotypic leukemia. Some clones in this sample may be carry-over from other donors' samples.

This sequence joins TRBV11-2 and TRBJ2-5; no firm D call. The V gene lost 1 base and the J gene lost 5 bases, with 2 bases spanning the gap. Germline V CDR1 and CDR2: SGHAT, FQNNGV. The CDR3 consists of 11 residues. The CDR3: CASSLGETQYF. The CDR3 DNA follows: TGTGCCAGCAGCTTAGGGGAGACCCAGTACTTC.

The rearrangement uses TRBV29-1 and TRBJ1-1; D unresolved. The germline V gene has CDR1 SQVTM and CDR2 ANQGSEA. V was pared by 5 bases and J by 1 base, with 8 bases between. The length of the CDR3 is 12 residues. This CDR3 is CSVQLGNTEAFF. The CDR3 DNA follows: TGCAGCGTTCAATTAGGGAACACTGAAGCTTTCTTT.

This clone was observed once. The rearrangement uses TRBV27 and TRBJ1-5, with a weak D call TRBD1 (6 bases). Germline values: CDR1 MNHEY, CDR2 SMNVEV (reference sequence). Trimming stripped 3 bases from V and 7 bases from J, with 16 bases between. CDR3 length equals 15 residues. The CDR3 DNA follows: TGTGCCAGCAGTTTCCAGGGGCAAGAGGGGCAGCCCCAGCATTTT. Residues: CASSFQGQEGQPQHF.

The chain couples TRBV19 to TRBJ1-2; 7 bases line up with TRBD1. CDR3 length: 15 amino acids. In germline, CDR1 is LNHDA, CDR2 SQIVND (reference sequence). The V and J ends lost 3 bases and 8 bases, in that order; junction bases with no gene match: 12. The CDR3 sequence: CASSMGYRGGEGYTF. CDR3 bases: TGTGCCAGTAGTATGGGGTACAGGGGAGGAGAAGGCTACACCTTC.

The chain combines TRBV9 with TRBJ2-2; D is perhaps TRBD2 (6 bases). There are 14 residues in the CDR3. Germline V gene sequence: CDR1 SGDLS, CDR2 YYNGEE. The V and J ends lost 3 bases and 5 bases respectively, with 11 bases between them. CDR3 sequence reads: CASSAAGFTGELFF. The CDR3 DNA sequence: TGTGCCAGCAGCGCGGCGGGGTTTACCGGGGAGCTGTTTTTT.

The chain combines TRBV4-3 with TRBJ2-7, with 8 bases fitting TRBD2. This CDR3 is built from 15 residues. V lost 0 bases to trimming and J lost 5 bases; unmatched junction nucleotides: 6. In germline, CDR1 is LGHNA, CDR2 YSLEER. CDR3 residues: CASSQESGSINEQYF. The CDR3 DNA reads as TGCGCCAGCAGCCAAGAGAGCGGGAGTATCAACGAGCAGTACTTC.

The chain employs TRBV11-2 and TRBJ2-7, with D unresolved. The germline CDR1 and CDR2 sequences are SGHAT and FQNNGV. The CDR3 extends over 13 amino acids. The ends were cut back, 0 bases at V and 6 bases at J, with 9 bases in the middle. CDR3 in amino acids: CASSLDHLGEQYF. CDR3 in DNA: TGTGCCAGCAGCTTAGATCACTTAGGCGAGCAGTACTTC.

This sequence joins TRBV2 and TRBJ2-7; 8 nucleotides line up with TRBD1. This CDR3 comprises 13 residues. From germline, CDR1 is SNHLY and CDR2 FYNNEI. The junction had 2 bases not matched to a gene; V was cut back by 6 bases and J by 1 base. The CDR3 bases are TGTGCCAGCAGGGACAGGGCTTCCTACGAGCAGTACTTC. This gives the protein CASRDRASYEQYF.

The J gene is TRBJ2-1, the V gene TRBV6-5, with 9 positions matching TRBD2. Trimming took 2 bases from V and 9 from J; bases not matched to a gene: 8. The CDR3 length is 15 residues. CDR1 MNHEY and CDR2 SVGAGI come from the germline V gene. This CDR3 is CASSYGIAGEGEQFF. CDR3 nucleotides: TGTGCCAGCAGTTACGGAATAGCGGGAGAAGGTGAGCAGTTCTTC.

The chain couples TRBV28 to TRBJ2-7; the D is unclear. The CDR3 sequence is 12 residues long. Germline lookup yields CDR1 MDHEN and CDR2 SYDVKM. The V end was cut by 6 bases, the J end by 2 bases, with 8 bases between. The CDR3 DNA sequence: TGTGCCAGCAGACTTGAGACCTACGAGCAGTACTTC. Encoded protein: CASRLETYEQYF.

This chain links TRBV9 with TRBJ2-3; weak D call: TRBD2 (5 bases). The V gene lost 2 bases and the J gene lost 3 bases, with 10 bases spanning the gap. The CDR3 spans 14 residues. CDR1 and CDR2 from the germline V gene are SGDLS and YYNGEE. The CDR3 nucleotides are TGTGCCAGCAGCGTTGACTACTTAACAGATACGCAGTATTTT. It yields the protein CASSVDYLTDTQYF. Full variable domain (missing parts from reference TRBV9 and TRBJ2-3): DSGVTQTPKHLITATGQRVTLRCSPRSGDLSVYWYQQSLDQGLQFLIQYYNGEERAKGNILERFSAQQFPDLHSELNLSSLELGDSALYFCASSVDYLTDTQYFGPGTRLTVL.

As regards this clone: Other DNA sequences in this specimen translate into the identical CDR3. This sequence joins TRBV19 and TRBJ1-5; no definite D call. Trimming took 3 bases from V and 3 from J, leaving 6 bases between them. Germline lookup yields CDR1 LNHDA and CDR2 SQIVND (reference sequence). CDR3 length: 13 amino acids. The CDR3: CASSIENNQPQHF. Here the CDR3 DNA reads TGTGCCAGTAGTATTGAGAACAATCAGCCCCAGCATTTT. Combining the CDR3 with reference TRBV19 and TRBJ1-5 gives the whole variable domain DGGITQSPKYLFRKEGQNVTLSCEQNLNHDAMYWYRQDPGQGLRLIYYSQIVNDFQKGDIAEGYSVSREKKESFPLTVTSAQKNPTAFYLCASSIENNQPQHFGDGTRLSIL.

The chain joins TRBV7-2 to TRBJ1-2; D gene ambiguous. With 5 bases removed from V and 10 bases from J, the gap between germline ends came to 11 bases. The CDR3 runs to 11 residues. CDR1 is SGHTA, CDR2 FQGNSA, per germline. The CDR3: CASSRPPTYTF. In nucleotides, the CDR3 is TGTGCCAGCAGCCGGCCCCCGACCTACACCTTC.

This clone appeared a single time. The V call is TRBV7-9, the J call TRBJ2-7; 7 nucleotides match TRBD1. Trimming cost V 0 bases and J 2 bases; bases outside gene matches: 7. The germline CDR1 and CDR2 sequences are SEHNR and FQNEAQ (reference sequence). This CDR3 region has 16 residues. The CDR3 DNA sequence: TGTGCCAGCAGCTTAGCAGGGGGCTTCGGGGCCTACGAGCAGTACTTC. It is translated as CASSLAGGFGAYEQYF.

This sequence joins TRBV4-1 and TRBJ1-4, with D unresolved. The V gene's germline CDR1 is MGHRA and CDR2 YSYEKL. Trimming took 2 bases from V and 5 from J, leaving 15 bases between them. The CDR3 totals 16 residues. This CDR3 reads CASSQSTSTLNEKLFF. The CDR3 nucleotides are TGCGCCAGCAGCCAATCAACTAGCACATTAAATGAAAAACTGTTTTTT.

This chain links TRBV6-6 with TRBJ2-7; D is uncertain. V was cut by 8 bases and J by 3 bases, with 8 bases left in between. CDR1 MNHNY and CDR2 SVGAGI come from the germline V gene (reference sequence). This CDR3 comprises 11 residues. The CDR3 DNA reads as TGTGCCAGCGCACGGATCTACGAGCAGTACTTC. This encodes CASARIYEQYF.

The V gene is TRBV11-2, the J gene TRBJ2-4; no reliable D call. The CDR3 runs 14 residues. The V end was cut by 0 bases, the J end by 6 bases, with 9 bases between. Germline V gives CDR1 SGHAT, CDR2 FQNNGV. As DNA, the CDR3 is TGTGCCAGCAGCTTAGATGGCTCCGGAAACATTCAGTACTTC. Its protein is CASSLDGSGNIQYF.

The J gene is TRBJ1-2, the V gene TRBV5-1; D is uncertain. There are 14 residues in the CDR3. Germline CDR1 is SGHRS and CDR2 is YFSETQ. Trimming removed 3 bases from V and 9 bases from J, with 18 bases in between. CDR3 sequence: CASSSKVGPESYTF. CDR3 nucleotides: TGCGCCAGCAGCTCTAAAGTTGGGCCAGAGAGCTACACCTTC.

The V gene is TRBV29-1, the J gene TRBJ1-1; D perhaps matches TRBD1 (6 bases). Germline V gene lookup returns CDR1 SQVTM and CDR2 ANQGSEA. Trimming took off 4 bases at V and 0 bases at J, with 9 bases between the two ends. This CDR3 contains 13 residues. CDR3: CSVVGAMNTEAFF. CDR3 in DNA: TGCAGCGTTGTGGGGGCGATGAACACTGAAGCTTTCTTT.

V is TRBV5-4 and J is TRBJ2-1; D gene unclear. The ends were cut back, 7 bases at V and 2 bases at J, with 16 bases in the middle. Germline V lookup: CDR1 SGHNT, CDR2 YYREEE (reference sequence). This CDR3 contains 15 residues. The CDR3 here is CASGILGGTYNEQFF. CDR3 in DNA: TGTGCCAGCGGAATACTCGGCGGAACCTACAATGAGCAGTTCTTC. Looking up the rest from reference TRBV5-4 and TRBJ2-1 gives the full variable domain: ETGVTQSPTHLIKTRGQQVTLRCSSQSGHNTVSWYQQALGQGPQFIFQYYREEENGRGNFPPRFSGLQFPNYSSELNVNALELDDSALYLCASGILGGTYNEQFFGPGTRLTVL.

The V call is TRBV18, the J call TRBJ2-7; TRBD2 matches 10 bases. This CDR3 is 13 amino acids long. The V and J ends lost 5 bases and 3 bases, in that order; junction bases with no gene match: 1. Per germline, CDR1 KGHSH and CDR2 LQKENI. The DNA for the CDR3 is TGTGCCAGCTCAAGGACTAGCGGCTACGAGCAGTACTTC. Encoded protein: CASSRTSGYEQYF.

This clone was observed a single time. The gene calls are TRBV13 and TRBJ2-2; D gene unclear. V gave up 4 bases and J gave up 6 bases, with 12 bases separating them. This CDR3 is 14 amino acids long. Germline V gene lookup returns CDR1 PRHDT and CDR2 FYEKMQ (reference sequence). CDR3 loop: CASSSRIGAGELFF. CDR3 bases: TGTGCCAGCAGCTCCCGGATTGGTGCCGGGGAGCTGTTTTTT.

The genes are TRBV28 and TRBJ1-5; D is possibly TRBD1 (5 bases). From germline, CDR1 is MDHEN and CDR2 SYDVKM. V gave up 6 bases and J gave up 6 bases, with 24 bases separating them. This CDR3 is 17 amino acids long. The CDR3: CASSIVHQGGVSQPQHF. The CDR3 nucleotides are TGTGCCAGCAGCATCGTGCATCAGGGAGGTGTTAGTCAGCCCCAGCATTTT.

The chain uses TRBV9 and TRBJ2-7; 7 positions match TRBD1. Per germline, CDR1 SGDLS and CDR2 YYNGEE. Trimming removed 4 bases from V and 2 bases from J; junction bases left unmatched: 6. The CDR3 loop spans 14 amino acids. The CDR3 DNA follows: TGTGCCAGCAGCCCAGGGGACAGTACCTACGAGCAGTACTTC. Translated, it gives CASSPGDSTYEQYF.

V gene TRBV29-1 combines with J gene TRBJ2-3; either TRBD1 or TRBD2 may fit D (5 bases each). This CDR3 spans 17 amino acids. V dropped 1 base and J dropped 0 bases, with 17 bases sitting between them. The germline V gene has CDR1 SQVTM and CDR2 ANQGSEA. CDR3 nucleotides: TGCAGCGTTGAAGTCGTCGGGGCCAGGCCCAGCACAGATACGCAGTATTTT. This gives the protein CSVEVVGARPSTDTQYF.

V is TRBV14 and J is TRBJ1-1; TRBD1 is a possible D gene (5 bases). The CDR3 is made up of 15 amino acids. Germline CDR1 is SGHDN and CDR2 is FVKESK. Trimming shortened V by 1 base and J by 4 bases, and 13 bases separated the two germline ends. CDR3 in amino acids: CASSQGETALTEAFF. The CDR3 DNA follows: TGTGCCAGCAGCCAAGGAGAGACAGCCCTCACTGAAGCTTTCTTT.